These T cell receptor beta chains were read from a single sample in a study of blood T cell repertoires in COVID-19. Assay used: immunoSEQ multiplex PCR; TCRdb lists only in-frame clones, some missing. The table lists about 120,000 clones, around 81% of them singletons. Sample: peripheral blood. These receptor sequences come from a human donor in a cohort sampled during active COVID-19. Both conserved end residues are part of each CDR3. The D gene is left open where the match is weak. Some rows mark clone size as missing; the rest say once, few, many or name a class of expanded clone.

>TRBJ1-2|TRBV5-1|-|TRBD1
TGCGCCAGCAGCTTGCGGGACAGGTCATATGTCGGTGGCTACACCTTC
CASSLRDRSYVGGYTF
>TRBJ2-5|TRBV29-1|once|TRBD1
TGCAGCGTTAAAAGGTCGACAGGGGGCTTTGGGGAGACCCAGTACTTC
CSVKRSTGGFGETQYF
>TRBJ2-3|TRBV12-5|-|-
TGTGCTAGTGGTTTGAAGAGCGGCACAGATACGCAGTATTTT
CASGLKSGTDTQYF
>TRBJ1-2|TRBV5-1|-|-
TGCGCCAGCAGCTCCAGGGCCGGGCCCGGCTACACCTTC
CASSSRAGPGYTF
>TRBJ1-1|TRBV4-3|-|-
TGCGCCAGCAGCCAAGATCTAGGATTTCCCGAAGCTTTCTTT
CASSQDLGFPEAFF
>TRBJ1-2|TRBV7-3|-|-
TGTGCCAGCAGCTTGTCTAGGGACTCCTCCTACACCTTC
CASSLSRDSSYTF
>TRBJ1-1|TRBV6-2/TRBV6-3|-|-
TGTGCCAGCAGCCAACAACTGAACACTGAAGCTTTCTTT
CASSQQLNTEAFF
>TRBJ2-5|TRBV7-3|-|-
TGTGCCAGCAGCGGGGTCGGGACTGAAGAGACCCAGTACTTC
CASSGVGTEETQYF
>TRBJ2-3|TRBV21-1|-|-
TGTGCCAGCAGCAACCTCGCGGGGCTTAGCACAGATACGCAGTATTTT
CASSNLAGLSTDTQYF
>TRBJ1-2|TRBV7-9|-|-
TGTGCCAGCAGCTTAAATCAGGTGGCGGGCTATGGCTACACCTTC
CASSLNQVAGYGYTF
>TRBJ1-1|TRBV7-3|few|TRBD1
TGTGCCAGCAGTCGGACAGGGGAATTCTTCGCTGAAGCTTTCTTT
CASSRTGEFFAEAFF
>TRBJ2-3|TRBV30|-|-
TGTGCCTGGAGTGTTGGCAGAGATACGCAGTATTTT
CAWSVGRDTQYF
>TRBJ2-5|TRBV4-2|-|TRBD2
TGTGCCAGCAGCCAAGGACTAGCAGAGACCCAGTACTTC
CASSQGLAETQYF